This T cell receptor (beta chain) was recovered during a study of cytomegalovirus exposure and HLA in healthy donors. Whole-study findings and limits: CMV serostatus was the only recorded immune exposure for donors.

The germline CDR1 and CDR2 sequences are MNHEY and SMNVEV (reference sequence). After removal of 2 bases from V and 1 base from J, the junction contained 4 bases not matched to a gene. The CDR3 covers 17 residues. PCR used 60 Vbeta primers and 13 Jbeta primers. Profiling relied on immunoSEQ multiplex PCR, and the TCRdb table lists in-frame clones only, not all of them. The sample records about 200,000 clones, roughly 80% being singletons. Worth noting for this clone: Its antigen is not identified.

The sample consisted of PBMCs. The receptor was derived from a woman in her late teens or twenties in good health and CMV-seronegative. The chain is built from TRBV27 and TRBJ2-7; 14 positions match TRBD2. This CDR3 is CASSLQTSGRASYEQYF. The CDR3 DNA reads TGTGCCAGCAGTTTACAGACTAGCGGGAGGGCGTCCTACGAGCAGTACTTC.